This T cell receptor beta chain originates from a study of blood T cell repertoires in COVID-19. Study-wide context: The United States, Italy and Spain were the sources of the acute and convalescent COVID-19 samples.

Assay: immunoSEQ multiplex PCR; the TCRdb copy retains only in-frame clones and omits some. The sample has approximately 200,000 clones, 70% to 80% seen once. This CDR3 comprises 13 residues. Trimming shortened V by 3 bases and J by 8 bases, and 11 bases separated the two germline ends. Germline values: CDR1 SGDLS, CDR2 YYNGEE. The sample taken for sequencing was peripheral blood. This sequence originates from a woman aged 45-60 years with acute or convalescent COVID-19. The chain employs TRBV9 and TRBJ1-4, with no clear D. The CDR3 region has the DNA TGTGCCAGCAGCGGAGGGATCGGGGAAAAACTGTTTTTT. Amino acids: CASSGGIGEKLFF.